This T cell receptor (beta chain) was recovered during a study of T cell responses to AZD1222 COVID-19 vaccine. Points from the study as a whole: At study baseline, merely more than 5 AZD1222 recipients were seropositive. It should be noted that donors were predominantly white British and more often female, and clonal diversity was possibly underestimated.

Comments on this clone: Its antigen remains unknown.

There are 16 residues in the CDR3. The germline V gene encodes CDR1 SGHTA and CDR2 FQGNSA. Losses at the gene ends were 8 bases for V and 5 bases for J; bases not matched to a gene: 15. Some clones are missing from TCRdb's copy, which holds only in-frame ones; the method was immunoSEQ multiplex PCR. The table lists 150,000 or so clones, more than 85% of them singletons. The sequence was collected from an adult who received the AZD1222 COVID-19 vaccine. The material was peripheral blood, obtained 28 days after the second AZD1222 dose. J is TRBJ2-5 and V is TRBV7-2; 9 bases match TRBD2. In DNA form, the CDR3 reads TGTGCCAGCCTCCGTGGGACTAGCAGGGTGGGGGAGACCCAGTACTTC. As protein: CASLRGTSRVGETQYF.